A selection of T cell receptor beta chains follows, all from one sample in a study of identical twins. TCRdb processed the 5' RACE reads anew with MiXCR; each CDR3 protein has one entry. The sample holds some 500,000 distinct CDR3 sequences, over 11% seen once. This same sample was also part of a study on yellow fever vaccine responses in identical twins.

Input material: CD4+ T cells sorted from blood. The receptors come from a woman under 30 in good health. Both conserved end residues are part of each CDR3. A D gene is named only where the DNA matches it firmly. Clone size, where shown, is once, few, many, or a class for clones that have expanded.

cdr3_aa cdr3_nt d_call clone_size cdr3_length j_call v_call
CASLTRAGETQYF TGTGCCAGCCTGACGAGGGCTGGAGAGACCCAGTACTTC - - 13 TRBJ2-5 TRBV28
CASTVDRGYGELFF TGTGCCAGCACCGTCGACAGGGGATACGGGGAGCTGTTTTTT TRBD1 few 14 TRBJ2-2 TRBV7-2
CASRPPQGVHEQYF TGTGCCAGCAGACCGCCCCAGGGGGTCCACGAGCAGTACTTC TRBD1 - 14 TRBJ2-7 TRBV28
CASIGQTSYEQYF TGTGCCAGCATAGGGCAGACGAGCTACGAGCAGTACTTC - few 13 TRBJ2-7 TRBV2
CASRILAGGPYEQFF TGTGCCAGCAGAATATTAGCGGGAGGGCCGTATGAGCAGTTCTTC TRBD2 - 15 TRBJ2-1 TRBV6-1
CASSLGLAETAEAFF TGCGCCAGCAGCTTGGGATTGGCAGAGACGGCTGAAGCTTTCTTT - few 15 TRBJ1-1 TRBV5-1
CASSLSTNYGYTF TGTGCCAGCAGCTTATCCACTAACTATGGCTACACCTTC - few 13 TRBJ1-2 TRBV7-6
CAWKQGPYEQYF TGTGCCTGGAAGCAGGGTCCCTACGAGCAGTACTTC - - 12 TRBJ2-7 TRBV30
CSARVGGANTEAFF TGCAGTGCTAGAGTCGGGGGGGCAAACACTGAAGCTTTCTTT - many 14 TRBJ1-1 TRBV20-1
CASSSQGLGGPYEQYF TGCGCCAGCAGCTCCCAGGGTTTGGGGGGCCCCTACGAGCAGTACTTC - few 16 TRBJ2-7 TRBV5-1
CSARDPRSNSPLHF TGCAGTGCTAGAGATCCCCGGTCGAATTCACCCCTCCACTTT - - 14 TRBJ1-6 TRBV20-1
CASSSGTGGDEQFF TGCGCCAGCAGCTCCGGGACAGGGGGGGATGAGCAGTTCTTC TRBD1 few 14 TRBJ2-1 TRBV5-1
CASKLGDTGELFF TGTGCCAGCAAATTGGGGGACACCGGGGAGCTGTTTTTT - few 13 TRBJ2-2 TRBV25-1
CSARLANIQETQYF TGCAGTGCTAGGCTAGCCAACATTCAAGAGACCCAGTACTTC - - 14 TRBJ2-5 TRBV20-1
CSPVTTDPVETLYF TGCAGCCCCGTGACTACGGACCCGGTGGAGACCCTGTACTTC - - 14 TRBJ2-5 TRBV29-1
CSAEGSGYNEQFF TGCAGTGCTGAGGGGTCGGGGTACAATGAGCAGTTCTTC - - 13 TRBJ2-1 TRBV20-1
CATPGLACFQNIQYF TGTGCCACCCCGGGACTAGCGTGTTTTCAAAACATTCAGTACTTC TRBD2 many 15 TRBJ2-4 TRBV10-3
CASRKDREAYGYTF TGTGCCAGCAGGAAGGACAGGGAGGCCTATGGCTACACCTTC TRBD1 - 14 TRBJ1-2 TRBV2
CSARDRGRLAKNIQYF TGCAGTGCTAGAGATCGAGGCAGACTAGCCAAAAACATTCAGTACTTC - - 16 TRBJ2-4 TRBV20-1
CASSFLAVGELFF TGTGCCAGCAGTTTCCTCGCGGTCGGGGAGCTGTTTTTT - - 13 TRBJ2-2 TRBV6-2/TRBV6-3
CSAPHSSETQYF TGCAGCGCCCCGCATTCCTCGGAGACCCAGTACTTC - few 12 TRBJ2-5 TRBV20-1
CSVEEPGRYEQFF TGCAGCGTTGAAGAACCGGGACGATATGAGCAGTTCTTC - many 13 TRBJ2-1 TRBV29-1
CASSDLGQGTNEQFF TGTGCCAGCAGTGACCTGGGACAGGGGACAAATGAGCAGTTCTTC TRBD1 few 15 TRBJ2-1 TRBV2
CSVRITPNSGANVLTF TGCAGCGTTCGAATCACCCCTAATTCTGGGGCCAACGTCCTGACTTTC - - 16 TRBJ2-6 TRBV29-1
CASSLGGGTHNQPQHF TGTGCCAGCAGCCTGGGTGGCGGGACTCACAATCAGCCCCAGCATTTT - few 16 TRBJ1-5 TRBV6-1
CASSSSPLSSYNEQFF TGTGCCAGCAGTTCGTCACCCTTAAGCTCCTACAATGAGCAGTTCTTC - - 16 TRBJ2-1 TRBV6-5
CAMGTSGGSREQFF TGTGCCATGGGGACTAGCGGGGGTTCCCGTGAGCAGTTCTTC TRBD2 few 14 TRBJ2-1 TRBV10-3
CSATAGDNYGYTF TGCAGTGCGACTGCAGGGGACAACTATGGCTACACCTTC - many 13 TRBJ1-2 TRBV20-1
CASLTGGSTGELFF TGTGCCAGCCTGACGGGGGGGAGCACCGGGGAGCTGTTTTTT TRBD2 few 14 TRBJ2-2 TRBV28
CASSPPGSVYEQYF TGTGCCAGCTCACCACCAGGGTCGGTATACGAGCAGTACTTC - - 14 TRBJ2-7 TRBV18
CASSVGAGISTDTQYF TGTGCCAGCAGCGTAGGTGCGGGCATAAGCACAGATACGCAGTATTTT - few 16 TRBJ2-3 TRBV9
CATRTGNSNQPQHF TGTGCCACTCGGACAGGGAACAGCAATCAGCCCCAGCATTTT TRBD1 - 14 TRBJ1-5 TRBV19
CSAEITQGPKDTQYF TGCAGTGCAGAAATTACACAGGGTCCCAAAGATACGCAGTATTTT - once 15 TRBJ2-3 TRBV20-1
CASSPPSRSLDTQYF TGTGCCAGCTCACCACCGTCGAGGAGTCTGGATACGCAGTATTTT - few 15 TRBJ2-3 TRBV18
CSVAGVADTQYF TGCAGCGTAGCAGGGGTAGCAGATACGCAGTATTTT - many 12 TRBJ2-3 TRBV29-1
CASSHPLDNEQFF TGTGCCAGCAGTCATCCCTTAGACAATGAGCAGTTCTTC - - 13 TRBJ2-1 TRBV13
CASGPTGASYEQYF TGCGCCAGCGGACCGACAGGGGCCTCCTACGAGCAGTACTTC TRBD1 few 14 TRBJ2-7 TRBV10-2
CASSQLTGRDTGELFF TGTGCCAGCAGCCAATTGACAGGGCGCGACACCGGGGAGCTGTTTTTT TRBD1 many 16 TRBJ2-2 TRBV3-1
CASSQEFGLSSEQYF TGCGCCAGCAGCCAAGAATTTGGCCTTAGCAGCGAGCAGTACTTC - few 15 TRBJ2-7 TRBV4-3
CASSFTRQGSGANVLTF TGTGCCAGCAGCTTCACCCGACAGGGATCTGGGGCCAACGTCCTGACTTTC TRBD1 few 17 TRBJ2-6 TRBV11-2